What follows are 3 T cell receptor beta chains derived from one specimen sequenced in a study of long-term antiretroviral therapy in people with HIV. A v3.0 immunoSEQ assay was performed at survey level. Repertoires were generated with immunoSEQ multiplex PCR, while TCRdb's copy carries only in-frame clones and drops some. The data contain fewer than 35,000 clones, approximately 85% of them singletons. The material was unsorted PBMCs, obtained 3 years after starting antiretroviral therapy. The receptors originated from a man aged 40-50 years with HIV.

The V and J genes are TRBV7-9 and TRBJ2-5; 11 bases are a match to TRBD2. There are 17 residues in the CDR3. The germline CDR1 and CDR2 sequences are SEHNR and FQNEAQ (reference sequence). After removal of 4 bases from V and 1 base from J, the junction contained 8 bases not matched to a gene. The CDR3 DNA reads TGTGCCAGCAGCTCCGGACTAGCGGGCACCACCCAAGAGACCCAGTACTTC. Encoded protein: CASSSGLAGTTQETQYF.

CDR3 amino acids: CASSVVGSGGFTDTQYF. The CDR3 DNA reads TGTGCCAGCAGCGTAGTCGGTAGCGGGGGGTTCACAGATACGCAGTATTTT. This rearrangement joins TRBV9 to TRBJ2-3, with TRBD2 identical over 10 bases. V gave up 0 bases and J gave up 2 bases; unmatched junction bases: 6. The CDR3 is made up of 17 amino acids. Germline V gene data show CDR1 as SGDLS and CDR2 as YYNGEE.

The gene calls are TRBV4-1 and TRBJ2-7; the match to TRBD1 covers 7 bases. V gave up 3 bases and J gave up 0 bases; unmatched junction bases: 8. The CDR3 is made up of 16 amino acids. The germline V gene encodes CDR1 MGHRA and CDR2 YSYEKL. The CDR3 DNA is TGCGCCAGCAGCCATGAGGGGGCTGGGAGCTCCTACGAGCAGTACTTC. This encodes CASSHEGAGSSYEQYF.